The T cell receptor (beta chain) under discussion was sequenced for a study of cytomegalovirus exposure and HLA in healthy donors. It was with 60 Vbeta and 13 Jbeta primers that the PCR ran. Measured with immunoSEQ multiplex PCR; TCRdb has only the in-frame clones, and not every one. Here the sample spans 150,000 to 200,000 clones, approximately 72% being singletons. This receptor was obtained from a human donor in good health. The source material was PBMCs.

The DNA of the CDR3 is TGTGCCAGCAGCTTCCCGGACAACCAAGAGACCCAGTACTTC. It specifies CASSFPDNQETQYF. The rearrangement joins TRBV7-6 to TRBJ2-5, with D tentatively TRBD1 (5 bases). V was clipped by 3 bases and J by 0 bases, with 8 bases between them. The V gene's germline CDR1 is SGHVS and CDR2 FNYEAQ. The CDR3 extends over 14 amino acids.